This T cell receptor (beta chain) stems from a study of PD-1 blockade in classical Hodgkin lymphoma. Assay used: immunoSEQ multiplex PCR; TCRdb lists only in-frame clones, some missing. The sample yields 99,000 or so clones, about 92% seen once. Described time point: cycle 4 day 1 (C4D1), after 5 to 7 weeks of nivolumab. Relapse was seen in all patients after autologous stem cell transplantation, and brentuximab vedotin exposure was variable. Trimming cost V 0 bases and J 2 bases, with 9 bases left between them. Per germline, CDR1 SGDLS and CDR2 YYNGEE. This CDR3 has 15 residues. This chain uses TRBV9 with TRBJ2-1; the D gene is possibly TRBD2 (6 bases). This TCR was recovered from a human donor with classical Hodgkin lymphoma. Here the sequenced sample was peripheral blood mononuclear cells (PBMCs), taken before the fourth cycle of nivolumab. CDR3 in amino acids: CASSVAGGPYNEQFF. CDR3 nucleotides: TGTGCCAGCAGCGTAGCCGGGGGTCCCTACAATGAGCAGTTCTTC.